These 25 T cell receptor beta chains came from one sample sequenced in a study of cytomegalovirus exposure and HLA in healthy donors. Amplification used 60 Vbeta primers and 13 Jbeta primers. The assay was immunoSEQ multiplex PCR, and TCRdb's table has in-frame clones only and misses some. Of roughly 290,000 clones listed, 75% to 85% were seen once; the top ten hold about 0.28%. The specimen sequenced was PBMCs. All receptors derive from a girl aged 2 to 9 in good health and CMV-seronegative.

The chain combines TRBV18 with TRBJ1-5, with D perhaps TRBD1 (5 bases). The CDR3 is 16 residues long. CDR1 is KGHSH and CDR2 is LQKENI in the germline V gene. V was clipped by 1 base and J by 4 bases, with 14 bases between them. The CDR3 reads CASSPRTGGGNQPQHF. The CDR3 nucleotides are TGTGCCAGCTCACCACGTACTGGGGGGGGTAATCAGCCCCAGCATTTT.

This chain links TRBV7-8 with TRBJ2-7, with 10 bases matching TRBD2. Germline CDR1 SGHVS, CDR2 FQNEAQ. The CDR3 has 16 residues. With V trimmed by 3 bases and J by 3 bases, 8 bases remained unmatched. DNA of the CDR3: TGTGCCAGCAGCTTGGCGGGACTAGCGAGGAGCTACGAGCAGTACTTC. Its protein product is CASSLAGLARSYEQYF.

This rearrangement joins TRBV7-6 to TRBJ1-4, with a tentative D call TRBD1 (5 bases). The germline gives CDR1 SGHVS, CDR2 FNYEAQ. CDR3 size: 16 residues. V was clipped by 2 bases and J by 1 base, with 11 bases between them. The CDR3 reads CASSLSSGLTNEKLFF. CDR3 nucleotides: TGTGCCAGCAGCTTAAGCTCAGGGTTAACTAATGAAAAACTGTTTTTT.

This clone was picked up a small number of times. The chain joins TRBV11-2 to TRBJ2-2, with D unclear. The CDR3 runs to 12 residues. Trimming removed 6 bases at V and 1 base at J, with 3 bases between. Germline CDR1 reads SGHAT; CDR2 reads FQNNGV. The CDR3 DNA reads TGTGCCAGCAGTCGGAACACCGGGGAGCTGTTTTTT. It codes for CASSRNTGELFF.

V usage is TRBV27 and J usage is TRBJ2-2, with D uncertain. Germline CDR1 is MNHEY and CDR2 is SMNVEV (reference sequence). Trimming took off 5 bases at V and 2 bases at J, with 12 bases between the two ends. The CDR3 covers 15 residues. The CDR3 sequence: CASSTLGQNTGELFF. The CDR3 coding sequence is TGTGCCAGCAGTACTCTGGGCCAAAACACCGGGGAGCTGTTTTTT.

Notes on this clone: In this CDR3 the conserved last residue, phenylalanine or tryptophan, is missing, so a read error is likely. It is unclear where the CDR3 begins or ends on the DNA, so no DNA is shown, and the CDR3 is as TCRdb lists it. CDR3 loop: CASREGQV. This sequence joins TRBV2 and TRBJ2-3; the table's D call, TRBD1, has no DNA check behind it. Germline loops: CDR1 SNHLY, CDR2 FYNNEI. The length of the CDR3 is 8 amino acids, counting both ends.

This clone was seen a few times. V and J are TRBV4-1 and TRBJ2-4, with D hard to call. Looked up from germline, CDR1 is MGHRA and CDR2 is YSYEKL. Trimming removed 1 base from V and 0 bases from J, with 13 bases in between. The length of the CDR3 is 17 residues. Here the CDR3 DNA reads TGCGCCAGCAGCCAAGTTTCAGCGCAAATAGCCAAAAACATTCAGTACTTC. The encoded protein is CASSQVSAQIAKNIQYF.

The genes are TRBV28 and TRBJ2-5, with 8 bases aligning to TRBD2. The V and J ends lost 10 bases and 5 bases, in that order; junction bases with no gene match: 6. CDR1 MDHEN and CDR2 SYDVKM come from the germline V gene. There are 12 residues in the CDR3. This CDR3 is CATLGGGETQYF. CDR3 DNA: TGTGCCACCCTCGGCGGGGGGGAGACCCAGTACTTC.

The V call is TRBV11-2, the J call TRBJ1-2; tentative D call: TRBD1 (6 bases). The CDR3 has 13 amino acids. V lost 3 bases to trimming and J lost 6 bases, with 11 bases between them. Germline lookup yields CDR1 SGHAT and CDR2 FQNNGV. The CDR3: CASSFPRGDGYTF. CDR3 sequence (DNA): TGTGCCAGCAGCTTTCCCAGGGGCGATGGCTACACCTTC.

The gene calls are TRBV11-3 and TRBJ2-5, with a tentative D call TRBD2 (5 bases). Trimming stripped 1 base from V and 5 bases from J, with 8 bases between. The CDR3 contains 13 residues. Germline V gene sequence: CDR1 SGHNT, CDR2 YENEEA. This CDR3 reads CASSLGPGETQYF. DNA of the CDR3: TGTGCCAGCAGCTTAGGCCCGGGGGAGACCCAGTACTTC.

The chain uses TRBV25-1 and TRBJ2-2, with D possibly TRBD2 on 6 matching bases. Germline CDR1 MGHDK, CDR2 SYGVNS. This CDR3 is built from 12 residues. Trimming cost V 9 bases and J 3 bases, with 8 bases left between them. CDR3 amino acids: CARWGDTGELFF. CDR3 DNA: TGTGCCAGATGGGGGGACACCGGGGAGCTGTTTTTT. Variable domain in full (rest from reference TRBV25-1 and TRBJ2-2): EADIYQTPRYLVIGTGKKITLECSQTMGHDKMYWYQQDPGMELHLIHYSYGVNSTEKGDLSSESTVSRIRTEHFPLTLESARPSHTSQYLCARWGDTGELFFGEGSRLTVL.

The chain employs TRBV7-2 and TRBJ2-1; tentative D call: TRBD1 (5 bases). Trimming shortened V by 1 base and J by 9 bases, and 13 bases separated the two germline ends. From germline, CDR1 is SGHTA and CDR2 FQGNSA. This CDR3 region has 14 residues. CDR3 sequence (DNA): TGTGCCAGCAGCTTAGGGGTCAGGGTTGGTGAGCAGTTCTTC. Encoded protein: CASSLGVRVGEQFF.

The CDR3 coding sequence is TGTGCCAGCAGTCTAGGACAGGGGAGTGGCTACACCTTC. Translation: CASSLGQGSGYTF. The chain combines TRBV6-1 with TRBJ1-2, with 9 bases matching TRBD1. Trimming took 5 bases from V and 7 from J; bases not matched to a gene: 5. The germline V gene encodes CDR1 MNHNS and CDR2 SASEGT. This CDR3 has 13 amino acids.

The chain links TRBV29-1 to TRBJ2-4; weak D call: TRBD1 (7 bases). Deletions cut 5 bases from V and 7 bases from J, with 21 bases between. Germline V lookup: CDR1 SQVTM, CDR2 ANQGSEA. The CDR3 consists of 15 residues. CDR3 nucleotide sequence: TGCAGCGTTTTATTAGCGGACAGGCTGTGGAACATTCAGTACTTC. Its protein product is CSVLLADRLWNIQYF.

The V and J genes are TRBV10-1 and TRBJ2-7; 11 nucleotides align to TRBD1. The CDR3 sequence is 14 residues long. Trimming cost V 2 bases and J 6 bases; bases outside gene matches: 3. CDR1 and CDR2 from the germline V gene are WNHNN and SYGVQD (reference sequence). CDR3 sequence reads: CASSEAGTGGEQYF. The DNA for the CDR3 is TGCGCCAGCAGTGAGGCTGGGACAGGGGGCGAGCAGTACTTC.

The chain recombines TRBV9 with TRBJ2-3; TRBD1 agrees at 9 bases. V lost 4 bases, J lost 5 bases, and 8 bases stayed unmatched. The CDR3 sequence is 15 residues long. The germline V gene has CDR1 SGDLS and CDR2 YYNGEE. The CDR3 spells CASSFRTGEGDTQYF. The CDR3 nucleotides are TGTGCCAGCAGCTTTCGGACAGGGGAGGGAGATACGCAGTATTTT.

The chain combines TRBV9 with TRBJ2-7, with 9 bases fitting TRBD2. CDR1 is SGDLS, CDR2 YYNGEE, per germline. V was clipped by 3 bases and J by 2 bases; unmatched bases: 6. The CDR3 loop spans 15 amino acids. Written as DNA, the CDR3 is TGTGCCAGCAGCGCGGGGCGGGAGGGCCCCTACGAGCAGTACTTC. It codes for CASSAGREGPYEQYF.

This chain joins TRBV5-1 and TRBJ1-1, with TRBD1 as a possible D gene (5 bases). The CDR3 length is 14 residues. CDR1 is SGHRS and CDR2 is YFSETQ in the germline V gene. The V and J ends lost 4 bases and 3 bases respectively, with 13 bases between them. The chain's CDR3 is CASSPGWGDTEAFF. Written as DNA, the CDR3 is TGCGCCAGCAGCCCAGGGTGGGGGGACACTGAAGCTTTCTTT.

This clone was seen only a few times. The chain recombines TRBV5-1 with TRBJ1-2; 7 bases map to TRBD1. This CDR3 is built from 14 residues. V lost 4 bases to trimming and J lost 7 bases; unmatched junction nucleotides: 10. Germline lookup yields CDR1 SGHRS and CDR2 YFSETQ. CDR3 protein: CASSAQGGPGGYTF. The CDR3 nucleotides are TGCGCCAGCAGCGCCCAGGGGGGTCCCGGTGGCTACACCTTC.

The chain couples TRBV19 to TRBJ1-5, with 9 positions matching TRBD1. This CDR3 spans 17 amino acids. With V trimmed by 7 bases and J by 0 bases, 10 bases remained unmatched. Germline CDR1 reads LNHDA; CDR2 reads SQIVND (reference sequence). The DNA for the CDR3 is TGTGCCAGTACCGCGGACAGGGGCGATCTTAGCAATCAGCCCCAGCATTTT. It is translated as CASTADRGDLSNQPQHF.

In this sample, this clone turned up once. V is TRBV30 and J is TRBJ2-1; 11 bases match TRBD2. The CDR3 runs to 16 residues. V gave up 4 bases and J gave up 6 bases; unmatched junction bases: 11. CDR1 is GTSNPN and CDR2 is SVGIG in the germline V gene (reference sequence). The CDR3 coding sequence is TGTGCCTGGAACTTCTTCACTAGCGGGAGTTTCAATGAGCAGTTCTTC. Its protein product is CAWNFFTSGSFNEQFF.

V and J are TRBV5-4 and TRBJ2-7; D uncertain. Deletions cut 1 base from V and 0 bases from J, with 8 bases between. Looked up from germline, CDR1 is SGHNT and CDR2 is YYREEE (reference sequence). There are 14 residues in the CDR3. CDR3 sequence (DNA): TGTGCCAGCAGCTTGTCCGGAGTCTCCTACGAGCAGTACTTC. As protein: CASSLSGVSYEQYF.

V usage is TRBV2 and J usage is TRBJ1-3; 8 bases agree with TRBD1. Looked up from germline, CDR1 is SNHLY and CDR2 is FYNNEI. V dropped 4 bases and J dropped 0; count of bases not matched to a gene: 8. The CDR3 runs to 17 residues. CDR3 in amino acids: CASSAGQGSPSGNTIYF. The CDR3 bases are TGTGCCAGCAGTGCTGGACAGGGATCCCCCTCTGGAAACACCATATATTTT.

The chain links TRBV7-8 to TRBJ1-1; 8 bases agree with TRBD1. The V gene's germline CDR1 is SGHVS and CDR2 FQNEAQ. The CDR3 contains 12 residues. The trim removed 6 bases at V and 9 bases at J, leaving 6 bases unmatched. CDR3 region: CASRKQGEKAFF. CDR3 bases: TGTGCCAGCAGGAAACAGGGGGAAAAAGCTTTCTTT.

The rearrangement links TRBV7-8 to TRBJ1-1; 9 bases map to TRBD1. CDR3 length: 17 residues. V was clipped by 5 bases and J by 4 bases; unmatched bases: 14. CDR1 and CDR2 (germline): SGHVS, FQNEAQ. CDR3 in amino acids: CASSGSRVTGGVTEAFF. The CDR3 nucleotides read TGTGCCAGCAGCGGGAGTAGGGTTACAGGGGGCGTCACTGAAGCTTTCTTT.